A selection of T cell receptor beta chains follows, all from one sample in a study of OX40 agonist ivuxolimab in advanced cancers. The protocol was immunoSEQ multiplex PCR, while the TCRdb copy is restricted to in-frame clones and leaves out a portion. The sample gives about 80,000 clones, 80% to 90% of which show up once; 5% to 6.5% is in the top ten. Material: CD4+ or CD8+ T cells sorted from blood, obtained in a trial of the OX40 agonist ivuxolimab. The receptors originated from an adult with an advanced solid tumor such as melanoma, head and neck, liver or kidney cancer. The CDR3 runs from the conserved cysteine through the conserved F or W. Fields, in order: J gene, D gene, V gene, clone size, CDR3 DNA, CDR3 protein. D genes are given only for firm matches. Clone size appears in some rows only: once, few, many, or a class for an expanded clone.

>TRBJ2-3|-|TRBV5-1|-
TGCGCCAGCAGCTTGGCCGGCTACACAGATACGCAGTATTTT
CASSLAGYTDTQYF
>TRBJ2-5|TRBD1|TRBV11-2|-
TGTGCCAGCAGCTTGGGACAGGGCCAAGAGACCCAGTACTTC
CASSLGQGQETQYF
>TRBJ2-1|TRBD2|TRBV7-6|-
TGTGCCAGCAGCTTAATGAGGACTAGAGAGGGTGAGCAGTTCTTC
CASSLMRTREGEQFF
>TRBJ1-2|TRBD1|TRBV30|-
TGTGCCTGGAGTGAGGACGGCAGGGGGGTTAACTATGGCTACACCTTC
CAWSEDGRGVNYGYTF
>TRBJ1-3|-|TRBV5-6|-
TGTGCCAGCAGCTTAAGAGCTGAACCCTCTGGAAACACCATATATTTT
CASSLRAEPSGNTIYF
>TRBJ1-1|-|TRBV6-5|-
TGTGCCAGCAGTCTAGTAAGGGCGAGCGCTGAAGCTTTCTTT
CASSLVRASAEAFF
>TRBJ1-2|-|TRBV29-1|-
TGCAGCGTTGATGGGGGACTTGGCGGCTACACCTTC
CSVDGGLGGYTF
>TRBJ1-1|-|TRBV5-6|-
TGTGCCAGCAGCTTACAACAGGGCACTGAAGCTTTCTTT
CASSLQQGTEAFF
>TRBJ2-3|-|TRBV5-6|-
TGTGCCAGCAGCTTGCGGGATACGCAGTATTTT
CASSLRDTQYF
>TRBJ1-1|TRBD1|TRBV2|once
TGTGCCAGCAGGACGACAGGGTATAACACTGAAGCTTTCTTT
CASRTTGYNTEAFF
>TRBJ2-7|TRBD1|TRBV7-3|-
TGTGCCAGCATTATAACAGGGGGCGCCTACGAGCAGTACTTC
CASIITGGAYEQYF
>TRBJ2-5|-|TRBV7-3|-
TGTGCCAGCAGCTTAAACCTTCGGGGGCCGGAAGAGACCCAGTACTTC
CASSLNLRGPEETQYF
>TRBJ1-2|-|TRBV6-5|-
TGTGCCAGCAGTACCGATGGCTACACCTTC
CASSTDGYTF
>TRBJ1-1|-|TRBV11-2|-
TGTGCCAGCAGCTGGGAAATGAACACTGAAGCTTTCTTT
CASSWEMNTEAFF
>TRBJ1-5|-|TRBV6-6|-
TGTGCCAGCAGTTACCCGGGGGAACAGCCCCAGCATTTT
CASSYPGEQPQHF
>TRBJ2-7|-|TRBV5-4|-
TGTGCCAGCAGCTACCCAGGGTACGAGCAGTACTTC
CASSYPGYEQYF
>TRBJ1-1|-|TRBV7-2|-
TGTGCCAGCAGCTTAACCGAGACGCAGAACACTGAAGCTTTCTTT
CASSLTETQNTEAFF